This T cell receptor beta chain originates from a study of CD8+CD57+ T cells in acquired aplastic anemia. The CDR3 length is 14 residues. The V and J ends lost 0 bases and 2 bases respectively, with 10 bases between them. Germline loops: CDR1 DFQATT, CDR2 SNEGSKA (reference sequence). Selection for sequencing was limited to patients who had shown CD8+CD57+ cell expansion by flow cytometry. According to the study, genomic DNA was the template for TCR beta VDJ and CDR3 profiling. TCRdb itself ran the reads through MiXCR, one entry per CDR3 protein. Of about 190,000 distinct CDR3 sequences listed, just under 50% were seen once; the top ten hold 8% to 10%.

The specimen was sorted CD4+, CD8+, or CD8+CD57+ T cells (not recorded which) from PBMCs. The receptor's source is a human donor with aplastic anemia. V usage is TRBV20-1 and J usage is TRBJ1-2; D not certain. The CDR3: CSARDYPENYGYTF. CDR3 in DNA: TGCAGTGCTAGAGATTATCCCGAGAACTATGGCTACACCTTC.